This TCR beta chain was sequenced for a study of T cell repertoires in cytomegalovirus infection. Whole-study context: Selected CMV epitopes included recently identified HLA-C-restricted ones as well as well-studied HLA-B-restricted ones. A matching HLA type, together with CMV infection, was signaled by public TCR beta signatures. Study-level findings and limits: Summed public TCR beta family frequency identified CMV carriers bearing the relevant HLA.

TCRdb ran MiXCR on the reads and lists one entry per CDR3 protein. The repertoire holds about a million distinct CDR3 sequences, with around 29% as singletons. The germline CDR1 and CDR2 sequences are MGHRA and YSYEKL. The CDR3 contains 15 residues. The ends were cut back, 1 base at V and 0 bases at J, with 7 bases in the middle. There are a few counts of this clonotype. Its target is not known. This sequence joins TRBV4-1 and TRBJ2-1; D ambiguous. The source of this sequence is a human donor in good health (CMV status not recorded). Some clones in this sample may be carry-over from other donors' samples. The sequencing here drew on cultured CD8+ T cells from PBMCs, taken from culture after CMV antigen stimulation. In DNA form, the CDR3 reads TGCGCCAGCAGCCAAGCAGAGAGCTCCTACAATGAGCAGTTCTTC. Its translation is CASSQAESSYNEQFF.